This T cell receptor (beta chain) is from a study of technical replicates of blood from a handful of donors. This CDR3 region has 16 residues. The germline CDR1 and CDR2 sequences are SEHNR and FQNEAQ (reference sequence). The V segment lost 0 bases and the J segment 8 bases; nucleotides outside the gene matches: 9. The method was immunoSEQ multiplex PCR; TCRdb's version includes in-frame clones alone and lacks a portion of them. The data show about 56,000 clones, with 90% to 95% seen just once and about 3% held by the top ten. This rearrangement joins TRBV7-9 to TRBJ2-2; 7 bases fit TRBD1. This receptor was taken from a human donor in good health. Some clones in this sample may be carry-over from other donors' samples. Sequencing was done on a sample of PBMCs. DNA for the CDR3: TGTGCCAGCAGCTTAGCCAGACAGGGTCATCTGGGGGAGCTGTTTTTT. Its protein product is CASSLARQGHLGELFF.